This note documents a single T cell receptor beta chain sequence. Germline CDR1 LNHDA, CDR2 SQIVND (reference sequence). V lost 3 bases and J 8 bases, leaving 22 bases between the germline ends. The CDR3 contains 16 residues. Per the original data handling: Reference gene primer amplification yielded estimated nucleated cell counts. Some clones are missing from TCRdb's copy, which holds only in-frame ones; the method was immunoSEQ multiplex PCR. That table furnishes V, J and clone size, whereas the DNA furnished D and trimming. In the table there are about 150,000 clones, roughly 84% of which are singletons. The entry originates in a study of blood T cell repertoires in COVID-19. Study in general: Sites in the United States, Italy and Spain provided acute and convalescent COVID-19 samples. From T cells, B-cell-depleted T cells, or PBMCs came the material, which was cDNA or gDNA.

The clonotype originates from a woman aged 45-59 years in a cohort sampled during active or convalescent COVID-19. This chain links TRBV19 with TRBJ1-2; D ambiguous. The sequencing sample was made of peripheral blood. CDR3 amino acids: CASSMFDDSSIGGYTF. The CDR3 nucleotides read TGTGCCAGTAGTATGTTCGACGACTCCTCTATTGGGGGCTACACCTTC.